These T cell receptor beta chains were read from a single sample in a study of blood T cell repertoires in COVID-19. TCRdb keeps only in-frame clones here, not all; method: immunoSEQ multiplex PCR. Altogether hundreds of thousands of clones are present, 82% being singletons, with the ten largest covering approximately 5%. The sample taken for sequencing was PBMCs or T cells enriched from blood (not recorded which). These receptors were taken from a man aged 40-50 years who had been exposed to COVID-19. Both conserved end residues are trimmed from each CDR3. Fields, in order: V gene, CDR3 length, CDR3 protein.

TRBV7-9 13 ASSPPGLAGHEQF
TRBV5-1 11 ASSMTGGREQY
TRBV5-8 13 ASNPGQGSGYGYT
TRBV10-3 13 AISAGRVANYGYT
TRBV3-1/TRBV3-2 13 ASSPLQGRNTEAF
TRBV30 11 AWRGQSGQPQH
TRBV29-1 11 SVAGTNNYGYT
TRBV7-9 12 ASSLGTSGDTQY
TRBV2 15 ASSEGGLFRGWDTQY
TRBV2 13 ASSETSGSLNEQF
TRBV5-1 9 ASSLSGEQF
TRBV6-5 13 ASGFQWDRQETQY
TRBV18 10 ASSPRADTQY
TRBV19 11 ATTGLAGREQF
TRBV27 13 ASSTTGGAGQPQH
TRBV12-3/TRBV12-4 11 ACRQGGTGELF
TRBV11-3 12 ASSLAGVMETQY
TRBV7-9 14 ASSYAGGAKVYGYT